The 25 T cell receptor beta chains presented below share a single source sample, sequenced in a study of cytomegalovirus exposure and HLA in healthy donors. Clones were read by immunoSEQ multiplex PCR, and TCRdb kept only the in-frame ones, dropping some. Counted here are some 76,000 clones, over 90% occurring once; the ten biggest clones make up 0.9% to 1.2%. Material: PBMCs. Every receptor here comes from a woman aged 18-29 years in good health and CMV-seronegative.

This chain connects TRBV7-3 to TRBJ2-1; D is ambiguous. CDR3 length equals 16 residues. V lost 2 bases and J 2 bases, leaving 13 bases between the germline ends. CDR1 and CDR2 from the germline V gene are SGHTA and FQGTGA. The CDR3 coding sequence is TGTGCCAGCAGCTTACATACAGCCAGTCCCTACAATGAGCAGTTCTTC. This codes for CASSLHTASPYNEQFF.

This clone was seen only once. The J gene is TRBJ2-7, the V gene TRBV2; 7 positions match TRBD2. V was clipped by 4 bases and J by 2 bases; unmatched bases: 5. Per the germline V gene, CDR1 is SNHLY and CDR2 is FYNNEI. This CDR3 has 14 amino acids. The chain's CDR3 is CASSAGTTPYEQYF. In nucleotides, the CDR3 is TGTGCCAGCAGTGCCGGGACTACCCCCTACGAGCAGTACTTC.

The CDR3, as DNA: TGCGCCAGCAGCCAAAGGGCAGGGTTTTCGGATGGCTACACCTTC. Amino acids: CASSQRAGFSDGYTF. The chain uses TRBV4-1 and TRBJ1-2, with D possibly TRBD1 on 5 matching bases. CDR1 and CDR2 (germline): MGHRA, YSYEKL. V was shortened by 2 bases and J by 6 bases, with 16 bases between the two germline ends. The CDR3 spans 15 residues.

The chain has TRBV4-3 and TRBJ1-2, with 7 positions matching TRBD1. The V segment lost 2 bases and the J segment 0 bases; nucleotides outside the gene matches: 3. The CDR3 is 15 residues long. Germline loops: CDR1 LGHNA, CDR2 YSLEER. The CDR3 loop reads CASSQSGTANYGYTF. The CDR3 coding sequence is TGCGCCAGCAGCCAATCCGGGACAGCTAACTATGGCTACACCTTC.

This clone was counted only a few times. V is TRBV27 and J is TRBJ2-7; 12 positions agree with TRBD2. The CDR3 has 18 amino acids. The V gene end was trimmed by 0 bases and the J gene end by 3 bases; junction bases not matched to a gene: 9. Per germline, CDR1 MNHEY and CDR2 SMNVEV (reference sequence). In nucleotides, the CDR3 is TGTGCCAGCAGTTTATCGCGGGTGACTAGCGGGAGCGGCTACGAGCAGTACTTC. It encodes CASSLSRVTSGSGYEQYF.

The chain is built from TRBV7-8 and TRBJ1-2; 7 bases are a match to TRBD1. The CDR3 has 13 residues. Unmatched junction bases numbered 3, after V lost 3 bases and J lost 5 bases. Germline V gene data show CDR1 as SGHVS and CDR2 as FQNEAQ. Here the CDR3 reads CASSLGQQYGYTF. The CDR3 nucleotides read TGTGCCAGCAGCTTGGGACAGCAATATGGCTACACCTTC. Full variable domain (outside the CDR3, taken from reference TRBV7-8 and TRBJ1-2): GAGVSQSPRYKVAKRGQDVALRCDPISGHVSLFWYQQALGQGPEFLTYFQNEAQLDKSGLPSDRFFAERPEGSVSTLKIQRTQQEDSAVYLCASSLGQQYGYTFGSGTRLTVV.

The chain has TRBV2 and TRBJ2-5; possible D gene TRBD2, 6 bases. The V end lost 4 bases, the J end lost 1 base, and 19 bases lay between the germline ends. The length of the CDR3 is 17 residues. CDR1 and CDR2 from the germline V gene are SNHLY and FYNNEI. CDR3 residues: CASSGHSWRDLQETQYF. CDR3 coding DNA: TGTGCCAGCAGTGGACACTCGTGGCGGGACCTCCAAGAGACCCAGTACTTC.

The rearrangement joins TRBV4-1 to TRBJ2-7; 7 bases line up with TRBD1. CDR3 length: 15 amino acids. Germline V gives CDR1 MGHRA, CDR2 YSYEKL. Trimming cost V 4 bases and J 2 bases; bases outside gene matches: 8. In DNA form, the CDR3 reads TGCGCCAGCAGCCCGACTTTAGGGACAGCCTACGAGCAGTACTTC. Its protein is CASSPTLGTAYEQYF.

V and J are TRBV27 and TRBJ2-1; 12 nucleotides line up with TRBD2. The CDR3 extends over 16 amino acids. Looked up from germline, CDR1 is MNHEY and CDR2 is SMNVEV (reference sequence). Losses at the gene ends were 5 bases for V and 12 bases for J; bases not matched to a gene: 14. The DNA for the CDR3 is TGTGCCAGCAGTCCCGGGACTAGCGGGCTACAAAGTGGGCAGTTCTTC. Amino acid sequence: CASSPGTSGLQSGQFF.

The chain employs TRBV27 and TRBJ1-2; D is ambiguous. The germline V gene has CDR1 MNHEY and CDR2 SMNVEV (reference sequence). The CDR3 sequence is 15 residues long. Trimming shortened V by 5 bases and J by 4 bases, and 17 bases separated the two germline ends. This chain's CDR3 is CASSPTWEVSYGYTF. DNA of the CDR3: TGTGCCAGCAGTCCTACCTGGGAGGTGTCCTATGGCTACACCTTC.

CDR3 bases: TGCGCCAGCAGCGCAGGGGACGGCGAGACCCAGTACTTC. This gives the protein CASSAGDGETQYF. This chain links TRBV5-1 with TRBJ2-5; D is perhaps TRBD1 (6 bases). Germline CDR1 reads SGHRS; CDR2 reads YFSETQ. V lost 4 bases and J lost 5, with 12 bases in between. The CDR3 runs 13 residues.

CDR3 bases: TGCACCAGCAGCCAAGAGGAGGGGACAGACCTGGGCACTGAAGCTTTCTTT. It specifies CTSSQEEGTDLGTEAFF. The genes are TRBV1 and TRBJ1-1; TRBD1 is the table's D call and was not checked against the DNA. TRBV1 is recorded as a pseudogene. The CDR3 length is 17 residues.

This clone was picked up one time. The chain recombines TRBV11-2 with TRBJ2-7; the match to TRBD1 covers 9 bases. The CDR3 length is 14 residues. Germline V gives CDR1 SGHAT, CDR2 FQNNGV. Germline trimming cut 5 bases from V and 4 bases from J; bases unmatched to any gene: 6. CDR3: CASSPDRGFYEQYF. CDR3 DNA: TGTGCCAGCAGCCCCGACAGGGGGTTTTACGAGCAGTACTTC.

The CDR3 sequence is CASSLTGKEAFF. For the CDR3, the DNA is TGTGCCAGCAGTTTGACAGGGAAAGAAGCTTTCTTT. The chain carries TRBV28 and TRBJ1-1; TRBD1 matches 7 bases. The CDR3 sequence is 12 residues long. J gave up 8 bases and V 3 bases, and 3 bases lay outside the gene matches. The germline V gene encodes CDR1 MDHEN and CDR2 SYDVKM. The entire variable domain, with the rest obtained from reference TRBV28 and TRBJ1-1, is as follows: DVKVTQSSRYLVKRTGEKVFLECVQDMDHENMFWYRQDPGLGLRLIYFSYDVKMKEKGDIPEGYSVSREKKERFSLILESASTNQTSMYLCASSLTGKEAFFGQGTRLTVV.

This chain links TRBV7-6 with TRBJ1-1; weak D call: TRBD1 (5 bases). The CDR3 loop spans 16 amino acids. The V end lost 5 bases, the J end lost 3 bases, and 19 bases lay between the germline ends. The V gene's germline CDR1 is SGHVS and CDR2 FNYEAQ. CDR3 loop: CASSLDRGAGDTEAFF. The CDR3 DNA sequence: TGTGCCAGCAGCCTCGACCGCGGGGCGGGGGACACTGAAGCTTTCTTT.

The V call is TRBV27, the J call TRBJ2-7, with 9 bases that match TRBD1. V was clipped by 5 bases and J by 3 bases; unmatched bases: 8. CDR1 is MNHEY and CDR2 is SMNVEV in the germline V gene (reference sequence). The CDR3 spans 15 residues. The CDR3 here is CASSARRQGDYEQYF. The CDR3 nucleotides read TGTGCCAGCAGTGCCCGCCGACAGGGGGACTACGAGCAGTACTTC.

This chain uses TRBV7-7 with TRBJ2-5; 12 bases agree with TRBD2. There are 15 residues in the CDR3. Germline trimming cut 1 base from V and 5 bases from J; bases unmatched to any gene: 2. Germline CDR1 reads SSHAT; CDR2 reads FNYEAQ (reference sequence). Written as DNA, the CDR3 is TGTGCCAGCAGCTTAGGACTAGCGGGGGCGGAGACCCAGTACTTC. Protein product: CASSLGLAGAETQYF. Combining the CDR3 with reference TRBV7-7 and TRBJ2-5 gives the whole variable domain GAGVSQSPRYKVTKRGQDVTLRCDPISSHATLYWYQQALGQGPEFLTYFNYEAQPDKSGLPSDRFSAERPEGSISTLTIQRTEQRDSAMYRCASSLGLAGAETQYFGPGTRLLVL.

The V and J genes are TRBV10-3 and TRBJ2-7; a weak D match, TRBD1 (6 bases). The V and J ends lost 3 bases and 0 bases respectively, with 9 bases between them. Germline CDR1 and CDR2: ENHRY and SYGVKD. CDR3 length: 14 residues. CDR3 residues: CAISDGQISYEQYF. The CDR3 nucleotides are TGTGCCATCAGTGATGGACAGATCTCCTACGAGCAGTACTTC.

V gene TRBV5-1 combines with J gene TRBJ1-1, with 10 bases aligning to TRBD1. With 2 bases clipped from V and 2 bases from J, the junction kept 6 bases outside the gene matches. This CDR3 region has 16 residues. CDR1 and CDR2 (germline): SGHRS, YFSETQ. The CDR3 DNA follows: TGCGCCAGCAGCTTAAGGACAGGGGGAGGAAACACTGAAGCTTTCTTT. Translating it yields CASSLRTGGGNTEAFF.

The V call is TRBV28, the J call TRBJ2-7; 13 bases are shared with TRBD2. Germline lookup yields CDR1 MDHEN and CDR2 SYDVKM. Trimming took 4 bases from V and 1 from J; bases not matched to a gene: 7. The CDR3 has 17 residues. The CDR3 protein is CASSSGTSGTSSYEQYF. CDR3 sequence (DNA): TGTGCCAGCAGTTCCGGGACTAGCGGGACGTCGTCCTACGAGCAGTACTTC.

The chain is built from TRBV7-3 and TRBJ1-2; 7 bases are shared with TRBD1. CDR1 is SGHTA and CDR2 is FQGTGA in the germline V gene. This CDR3 contains 13 residues. V dropped 3 bases and J dropped 6; count of bases not matched to a gene: 4. The CDR3 region is CASSLTGMDGYTF. CDR3 DNA: TGTGCCAGCAGCTTGACAGGGATGGATGGCTACACCTTC.

CDR3 sequence (DNA): TGCGCCAGCAGCCAAGCTGAACAGGGGATCGGCTCCTACGAGCAGTACTTC. Protein: CASSQAEQGIGSYEQYF. The V and J genes are TRBV4-1 and TRBJ2-7; 7 nucleotides line up with TRBD1. After removal of 1 base from V and 0 bases from J, the junction contained 9 bases not matched to a gene. In germline, CDR1 is MGHRA, CDR2 YSYEKL. The CDR3 runs 17 residues.

The chain employs TRBV7-8 and TRBJ2-1, with TRBD1 as a possible D gene (6 bases). V gave up 1 base and J gave up 3 bases, with 13 bases separating them. This CDR3 comprises 16 residues. The germline CDR1 and CDR2 sequences are SGHVS and FQNEAQ. The CDR3 loop reads CASSLGMQGFYNEQFF. The CDR3 coding sequence is TGTGCCAGCAGCTTAGGTATGCAGGGGTTCTACAATGAGCAGTTCTTC.

The gene calls are TRBV11-2 and TRBJ1-2; the match to TRBD1 covers 7 bases. Trimming took 7 bases from V and 2 from J; bases not matched to a gene: 7. Per the germline V gene, CDR1 is SGHAT and CDR2 is FQNNGV. This CDR3 spans 14 amino acids. The CDR3 protein is CASTPGGPNYGYTF. Here the CDR3 DNA reads TGTGCCAGCACCCCAGGGGGGCCCAACTATGGCTACACCTTC.

The chain links TRBV19 to TRBJ1-5; D is possibly TRBD1 (5 bases). The V gene's germline CDR1 is LNHDA and CDR2 SQIVND (reference sequence). The V end was cut by 3 bases, the J end by 6 bases, with 9 bases between. This CDR3 has 13 amino acids. CDR3 sequence: CASSMGGSQPQHF. The CDR3 nucleotides are TGTGCCAGTAGTATGGGGGGGAGTCAGCCCCAGCATTTT.